This entry concerns a single T cell receptor (beta chain). A junction boundary mismatches the germline segment, possibly from a read error. TCRdb's table, derived via immunoSEQ multiplex PCR, lists solely in-frame clones and lacks some. Of 250,000 or so clones in the sample, about 83% were seen once. CDR1 is SGHTA and CDR2 is FQGNSA in the germline V gene. The CDR3 sequence is 17 residues long. The data belong to a study of cytomegalovirus exposure and HLA in healthy donors. This receptor was taken from a man aged 18 to 29 in good health and CMV-seronegative. The chain couples TRBV7-2 to TRBJ2-2; a weak D match, TRBD2 (5 bases). The material sequenced was PBMCs. Written as DNA, the CDR3 is TGTGCCAGCAGCTTAGACTCGGGAAGGGTGAACATCGGGGAGCTGTTTTTT. Translated, it gives CASSLDSGRVNIGELFF.